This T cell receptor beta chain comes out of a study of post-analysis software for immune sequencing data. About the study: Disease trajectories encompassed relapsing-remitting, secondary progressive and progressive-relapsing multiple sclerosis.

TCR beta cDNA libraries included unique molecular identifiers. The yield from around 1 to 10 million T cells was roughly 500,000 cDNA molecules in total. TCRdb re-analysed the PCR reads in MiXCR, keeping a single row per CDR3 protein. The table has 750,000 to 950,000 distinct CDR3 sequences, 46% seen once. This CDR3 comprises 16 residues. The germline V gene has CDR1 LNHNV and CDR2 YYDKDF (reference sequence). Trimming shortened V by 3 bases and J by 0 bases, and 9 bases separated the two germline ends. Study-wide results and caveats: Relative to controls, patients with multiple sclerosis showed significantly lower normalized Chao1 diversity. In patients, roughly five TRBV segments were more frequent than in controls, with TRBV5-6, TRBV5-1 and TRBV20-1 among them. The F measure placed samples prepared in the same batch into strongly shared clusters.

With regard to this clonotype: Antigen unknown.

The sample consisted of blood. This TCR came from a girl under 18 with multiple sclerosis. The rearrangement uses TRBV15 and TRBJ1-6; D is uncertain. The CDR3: CATSSGRSSYNSPLHF. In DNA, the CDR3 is TGTGCCACCAGCAGCGGACGGAGCTCCTATAATTCACCCCTCCACTTT.